Listed here are 27 T cell receptor beta chains from one sample, sequenced in a study of blood T cell repertoires in COVID-19. The repertoire was sequenced with immunoSEQ multiplex PCR; TCRdb's copy has only in-frame clones and lacks some. Of roughly 330,000 clones listed, 87% were seen once; the top ten hold 5.3%. Specimen: PBMCs or T cells enriched from blood (not recorded which). The source is a woman in her twenties or thirties who had recovered from COVID-19.

This clone has only a few counts. This sequence joins TRBV5-1 and TRBJ2-7, with D possibly matching TRBD2 (7 bases). V lost 4 bases and J 2 bases, leaving 19 bases between the germline ends. Per germline, CDR1 SGHRS and CDR2 YFSETQ. This CDR3 contains 16 residues. In DNA, the CDR3 is TGCGCCAGCAGCCCTATACCCGCGGGGGCCACCTACGAGCAGTACTTC. Translation: CASSPIPAGATYEQYF.

V usage is TRBV12-3 or TRBV12-4 and J usage is TRBJ2-2; perhaps TRBD1 as D (5 bases). The V end lost 6 bases, the J end lost 7 bases, and 12 bases lay between the germline ends. This CDR3 is 13 amino acids long. The CDR3 reads CASRGPLVGELFF. CDR3 nucleotide sequence: TGTGCCAGCAGGGGGCCCCTGGTCGGGGAGCTGTTTTTT.

Concerning this clone: One junction end does not reproduce the germline sequence, and a read error may be involved. The chain's CDR3 is CASSLDHRGPTIF. CDR3 DNA sequence: TGTGCCAGCAGTTTGGACCACAGGGGGCCGACGATCTTC. V and J are TRBV27 and TRBJ1-2; 9 bases match TRBD1. The V gene's germline CDR1 is MNHEY and CDR2 SMNVEV (reference sequence). The CDR3 spans 13 residues.

The rearrangement uses TRBV27 and TRBJ1-1; tentative D call: TRBD1 (5 bases). This CDR3 comprises 14 residues. CDR1 and CDR2 from the germline V gene are MNHEY and SMNVEV (reference sequence). The ends were cut back, 2 bases at V and 3 bases at J, with 10 bases in the middle. DNA for the CDR3: TGTGCCAGCAGTTTAGTCCAGGGCTACACTGAAGCTTTCTTT. Protein sequence: CASSLVQGYTEAFF.

The rearrangement links TRBV7-9 to TRBJ2-3, with D maybe TRBD2 (6 bases). V was shortened by 1 base and J by 2 bases, with 10 bases between the two germline ends. This CDR3 is built from 15 residues. CDR1 is SEHNR, CDR2 FQNEAQ, per germline (reference sequence). The CDR3 protein is CASSLGEAITDTQYF. As DNA, the CDR3 is TGTGCCAGCAGCTTAGGGGAGGCAATCACAGATACGCAGTATTTT.

This chain links TRBV29-1 with TRBJ1-2, with D possibly being TRBD1 (5 bases). V dropped 0 bases and J dropped 10 bases, with 15 bases sitting between them. CDR3 length: 13 residues. From germline, CDR1 is SQVTM and CDR2 ANQGSEA. CDR3 residues: CSVEDSGINDYTF. The CDR3 nucleotides are TGCAGCGTTGAAGATTCAGGGATTAATGACTACACCTTC.

The chain joins TRBV18 to TRBJ1-1, with D possibly being TRBD1 (5 bases). The CDR3 is 14 residues long. CDR1 and CDR2 (germline): KGHSH, LQKENI. V shed 8 bases and J shed 3 bases, with 16 bases lying between them. CDR3 nucleotide sequence: TGTGCCAGCCGGGTTTCAGCAGGGTACACTGAAGCTTTCTTT. Translated: CASRVSAGYTEAFF.

This clone was seen a single time. The chain joins TRBV6-6 to TRBJ1-5, with D unclear. Trimming took 6 bases from V and 0 from J, leaving 12 bases between them. The CDR3 sequence is 15 residues long. Per germline, CDR1 MNHNY and CDR2 SVGAGI (reference sequence). CDR3 region: CASSGVSFSNQPQHF. The CDR3 DNA follows: TGTGCCAGCAGCGGGGTGTCTTTTAGCAATCAGCCCCAGCATTTT.

This chain joins TRBV10-1 and TRBJ1-6; 9 bases agree with TRBD1. Germline CDR1 WNHNN, CDR2 SYGVQD (reference sequence). The CDR3 is made up of 16 amino acids. With V trimmed by 5 bases and J by 7 bases, 9 bases remained unmatched. The CDR3: CASSRDRESENSPLHF. The CDR3, as DNA: TGCGCCAGCAGTCGGGACAGGGAGTCGGAAAATTCACCCCTCCACTTT.

V usage is TRBV4-1 and J usage is TRBJ2-1; 12 nucleotides line up with TRBD2. V lost 2 bases and J lost 10; bases outside the gene matches: 9. There are 16 residues in the CDR3. CDR1 and CDR2 from the germline V gene are MGHRA and YSYEKL. The CDR3 DNA reads TGCGCCAGCAGCCAAAGCCTAGCGGGGGGGCCTCGGGAGCAGTTCTTC. Translation gives CASSQSLAGGPREQFF.

Here the CDR3 reads CASSGAGQGYGYTF. The CDR3, as DNA: TGTGCCAGCAGTGGTGCTGGACAGGGGTATGGCTACACCTTC. This chain connects TRBV2 to TRBJ1-2; 9 bases are shared with TRBD1. Per germline, CDR1 SNHLY and CDR2 FYNNEI. V was pared by 4 bases and J by 5 bases, with 5 bases of the junction left unmatched. The CDR3 totals 14 residues.

The rearrangement links TRBV5-1 to TRBJ2-1; D perhaps matches TRBD2 (5 bases). The CDR3 is 16 amino acids. V was pared by 1 base and J by 0 bases, with 11 bases between. Germline lookup yields CDR1 SGHRS and CDR2 YFSETQ. The CDR3 DNA follows: TGCGCCAGCAGCTTGATCCCGGGGAGCTCCTACAATGAGCAGTTCTTC. As protein: CASSLIPGSSYNEQFF.

This clone was seen just once. The rearrangement links TRBV10-3 to TRBJ2-2; 9 positions match TRBD1. Trimming cost V 10 bases and J 4 bases; bases outside gene matches: 10. CDR3 length: 15 residues. The germline gives CDR1 ENHRY, CDR2 SYGVKD. In DNA form, the CDR3 reads TGTGCCACCTCCAGGGCACAGGGGGCCACCGGGGAGCTGTTTTTT. Its protein product is CATSRAQGATGELFF.

The gene calls are TRBV5-4 and TRBJ2-5, with 10 positions matching TRBD1. This CDR3 comprises 14 residues. V shed 4 bases and J 5 bases; nucleotides not matched to a gene: 5. Germline V CDR1 and CDR2: SGHNT, YYREEE (reference sequence). The CDR3 nucleotides read TGTGCCAGCAGCCGACAGGGGGCGAGGGAGACCCAGTACTTC. Encoded protein: CASSRQGARETQYF.

The V call is TRBV5-1, the J call TRBJ2-6, with D unclear. V lost 0 bases and J lost 0, with 4 bases in between. In germline, CDR1 is SGHRS, CDR2 YFSETQ. This CDR3 is 15 amino acids long. As DNA, the CDR3 is TGCGCCAGCAGCTTGGGCGGCTCTGGGGCCAACGTCCTGACTTTC. It codes for CASSLGGSGANVLTF.

The chain carries TRBV7-2 and TRBJ2-5; 13 nucleotides match TRBD2. This CDR3 contains 18 residues. Germline assignment: CDR1 SGHTA and CDR2 FQGNSA. With V trimmed by 4 bases and J by 1 base, 9 bases remained unmatched. CDR3 sequence: CASSYRTSGGLLQETQYF. DNA for the CDR3: TGTGCCAGCAGCTACCGGACTAGCGGGGGTCTCCTCCAAGAGACCCAGTACTTC.

The rearrangement joins TRBV15 to TRBJ1-1; 9 bases line up with TRBD1. Losses at the gene ends were 0 bases for V and 4 bases for J; bases not matched to a gene: 3. The CDR3 runs to 15 residues. From germline, CDR1 is LNHNV and CDR2 YYDKDF (reference sequence). The CDR3 is CATSREGQGFTEAFF. The CDR3 DNA is TGTGCCACCAGCAGAGAAGGACAGGGGTTCACTGAAGCTTTCTTT.

The chain couples TRBV5-1 to TRBJ1-1, with D perhaps TRBD1 (5 bases). In germline, CDR1 is SGHRS, CDR2 YFSETQ. CDR3 length: 19 residues. V dropped 1 base and J dropped 7 bases, with 29 bases sitting between them. CDR3 sequence (DNA): TGCGCCAGCAGCTTGTTGGGGGGGGGAGGGATTCACCCCCCGCATGAAGCTTTCTTT. This gives the protein CASSLLGGGGIHPPHEAFF.

J is TRBJ2-1 and V is TRBV2; the match to TRBD1 covers 11 bases. Germline lookup yields CDR1 SNHLY and CDR2 FYNNEI. V was pared by 6 bases and J by 5 bases, with 6 bases of the junction left unmatched. The CDR3 consists of 15 residues. The CDR3 DNA sequence: TGTGCCAGCAGGAGAGGACAGGGGGCCCACAATGAGCAGTTCTTC. Translated: CASRRGQGAHNEQFF.

This clone was detected a few times. The J gene is TRBJ1-1, the V gene TRBV29-1; unclear D gene. The V end was cut by 4 bases, the J end by 4 bases, with 13 bases between. Germline lookup yields CDR1 SQVTM and CDR2 ANQGSEA. The CDR3 length is 13 residues. The CDR3 loop is CSVARQALTEAFF. The CDR3 bases are TGCAGCGTTGCTCGGCAGGCGCTCACTGAAGCTTTCTTT.

V usage is TRBV11-2 and J usage is TRBJ2-5, with 12 positions matching TRBD1. Germline CDR1 is SGHAT and CDR2 is FQNNGV. The V segment lost 4 bases and the J segment 7 bases; nucleotides outside the gene matches: 4. The CDR3 extends over 14 amino acids. The CDR3 here is CASSSGTGGRTQYF. The CDR3 DNA reads as TGTGCCAGCAGCTCCGGGACAGGGGGCAGGACCCAGTACTTC.

V gene TRBV4-1 combines with J gene TRBJ1-1, with 7 bases lining up with TRBD1. V lost 3 bases to trimming and J lost 4 bases; unmatched junction nucleotides: 5. Germline loops: CDR1 MGHRA, CDR2 YSYEKL. The CDR3 is made up of 14 amino acids. This chain's CDR3 is CASSHLDRSTEAFF. CDR3 sequence (DNA): TGCGCCAGCAGCCACCTGGACAGGTCCACTGAAGCTTTCTTT.

This clone was counted once. The chain uses TRBV10-3 and TRBJ1-1; 9 bases are shared with TRBD1. V was clipped by 4 bases and J by 4 bases; unmatched bases: 19. Germline CDR1 ENHRY, CDR2 SYGVKD. There are 19 residues in the CDR3. This CDR3 reads CAISAKQGAHQVPSTEAFF. The CDR3, as DNA: TGTGCCATCAGTGCAAAACAGGGGGCTCACCAGGTCCCGAGCACTGAAGCTTTCTTT.

In its sample, this clone was seen once. This chain connects TRBV4-2 to TRBJ2-5; D may be TRBD2 (5 bases). Trimming stripped 0 bases from V and 1 base from J, with 21 bases between. Germline CDR1 and CDR2: LGHNA and YNFKEQ. The length of the CDR3 is 19 residues. The CDR3 DNA reads TGTGCCAGCAGCCAAGAGAGTAGCCAACTATACGAGGGCCAAGAGACCCAGTACTTC. Translated: CASSQESSQLYEGQETQYF.

With regard to this clone: The same CDR3 can be traced to other DNA sequences in this sample. The genes are TRBV7-9 and TRBJ1-4; weak D call: TRBD1 (6 bases). The CDR3 contains 16 residues. The V end lost 1 base, the J end lost 0 bases, and 9 bases lay between the germline ends. In germline, CDR1 is SEHNR, CDR2 FQNEAQ (reference sequence). This CDR3 is CASSLGQGTTNEKLFF. The CDR3, as DNA: TGTGCCAGCAGCTTAGGGCAGGGGACAACTAATGAAAAACTGTTTTTT.

The rearrangement uses TRBV19 and TRBJ1-5; TRBD1 is a possible D gene (5 bases). CDR1 is LNHDA, CDR2 SQIVND, per germline (reference sequence). Trimming cost V 9 bases and J 0 bases, with 18 bases left between them. The CDR3 has 16 residues. CDR3 in DNA: TGTGCCAGCCGCTTTTTGGGGGGATATAGCAATCAGCCCCAGCATTTT. It yields the protein CASRFLGGYSNQPQHF.

The V and J genes are TRBV27 and TRBJ2-3, with D possibly matching TRBD2 (6 bases). V gave up 3 bases and J gave up 0 bases, with 10 bases separating them. The CDR3 has 15 amino acids. Germline V gene sequence: CDR1 MNHEY, CDR2 SMNVEV (reference sequence). This chain's CDR3 is CASSLAGRSTDTQYF. The CDR3 DNA reads as TGTGCCAGCAGTTTGGCGGGGCGAAGCACAGATACGCAGTATTTT.